Listed here are 4 T cell receptor beta chains from one sample, sequenced in a study of blood T cell repertoires in COVID-19. Profiling relied on immunoSEQ multiplex PCR, and the TCRdb table lists in-frame clones only, not all of them. The data show over 70,000 clones, with about four fifths seen just once and 6.3% held by the top ten. Specimen: peripheral blood. These receptors came from a man aged 70-80 years with COVID-19, enrolled during active disease.

V and J are TRBV9 and TRBJ1-5, with D perhaps TRBD1 (6 bases). This CDR3 has 22 amino acids. Trimming removed 0 bases at V and 0 bases at J, with 28 bases between. Germline values: CDR1 SGDLS, CDR2 YYNGEE. CDR3 amino acids: CASSVGGYRAGVEPYSNQPQHF. CDR3 sequence (DNA): TGTGCCAGCAGCGTAGGGGGATATCGGGCAGGGGTAGAACCCTATAGCAATCAGCCCCAGCATTTT.

The rearrangement joins TRBV12-3 or TRBV12-4 to TRBJ2-7; weak D call: TRBD2 (6 bases). Trimming pared 6 bases from V and 3 bases from J, leaving 9 bases between. CDR3 length: 12 amino acids. The DNA for the CDR3 is TGTGCCAGCAGGGGCGGGGACTACGAGCAGTACTTC. It codes for CASRGGDYEQYF.

The chain links TRBV4-3 to TRBJ1-6, with TRBD1 identical over 7 bases. Germline V gene lookup returns CDR1 LGHNA and CDR2 YSLEER. V shed 2 bases and J 9 bases; nucleotides not matched to a gene: 7. This CDR3 spans 15 amino acids. CDR3 bases: TGCGCCAGCAGCCAAAGTTGGACAGGTCGTTCACCCCTCCACTTT. It codes for CASSQSWTGRSPLHF.

The chain couples TRBV10-3 to TRBJ2-7; D might be TRBD2 (5 bases). CDR1 ENHRY and CDR2 SYGVKD come from the germline V gene. The CDR3 has 13 residues. Trimming removed 10 bases at V and 5 bases at J, with 18 bases between. CDR3 sequence (DNA): TGTGCCACTTCCCCTAGCTCCGGGGACGAGCAGTACTTC. This translates into CATSPSSGDEQYF.